This T cell receptor beta chain is drawn from a study of CD8+ T cells in alopecia areata. CDR1 and CDR2 (germline): SGHRS, YFSETQ. CDR3 size: 16 residues. V lost 2 bases and J 5 bases, leaving 17 bases between the germline ends. Details on this clone: No antigen is known for it.

It was cDNA, reverse transcribed from extracted RNA, that served as the sequencing template. Clones were read by immunoSEQ multiplex PCR, and TCRdb kept only the in-frame ones, dropping some. This sample has fewer than 250,000 clones, with around two fifths found just once. Regarding treatment: oral pan-JAK inhibitor, 5-10 mg twice daily. Study results and caveats: Besides other cells, scalp samples also yield sequences of resident alphabeta T cells from normal skin. The treated group had a single nonresponder, limiting CD8+ expansion-response conclusions.

This TCR derives from a human donor with alopecia areata. J is TRBJ2-1 and V is TRBV5-1, with D perhaps TRBD1 or TRBD2 (6 bases each). The sample consisted of CD4+ T cells sorted from blood, taken between weeks 30 and 35, from a patient treated with tofacitinib. CDR3 loop: CASSFRGQEGDNEQFF. CDR3 nucleotides: TGCGCCAGCAGCTTTCGGGGCCAGGAGGGGGACAATGAGCAGTTCTTC. The whole variable domain, remainder taken from reference TRBV5-1 and TRBJ2-1, is KAGVTQTPRYLIKTRGQQVTLSCSPISGHRSVSWYQQTPGQGLQFLFEYFSETQRNKGNFPGRFSGRQFSNSRSEMNVSTLELGDSALYLCASSFRGQEGDNEQFFGPGTRLTVL.